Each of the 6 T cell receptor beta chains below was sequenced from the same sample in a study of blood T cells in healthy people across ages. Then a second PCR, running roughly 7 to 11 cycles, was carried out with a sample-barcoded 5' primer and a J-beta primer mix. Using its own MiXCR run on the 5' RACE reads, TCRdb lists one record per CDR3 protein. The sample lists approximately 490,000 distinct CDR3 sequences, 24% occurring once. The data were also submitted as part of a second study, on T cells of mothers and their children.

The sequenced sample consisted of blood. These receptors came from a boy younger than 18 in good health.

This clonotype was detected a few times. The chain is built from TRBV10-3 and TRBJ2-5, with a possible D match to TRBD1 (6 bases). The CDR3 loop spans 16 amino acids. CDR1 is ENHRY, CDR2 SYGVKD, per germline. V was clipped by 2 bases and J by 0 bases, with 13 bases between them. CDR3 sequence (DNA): TGTGCCATCAGTGAGGGGGGCTGGGCAGACCAAGAGACCCAGTACTTC. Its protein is CAISEGGWADQETQYF.

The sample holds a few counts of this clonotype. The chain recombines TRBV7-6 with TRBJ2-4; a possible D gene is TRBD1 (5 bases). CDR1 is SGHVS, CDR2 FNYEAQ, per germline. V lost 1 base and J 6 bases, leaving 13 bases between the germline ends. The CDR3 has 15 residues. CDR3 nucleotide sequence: TGTGCCAGCAGCTTAGGGTTTAGGGGCGGAAACATTCAGTACTTC. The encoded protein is CASSLGFRGGNIQYF.

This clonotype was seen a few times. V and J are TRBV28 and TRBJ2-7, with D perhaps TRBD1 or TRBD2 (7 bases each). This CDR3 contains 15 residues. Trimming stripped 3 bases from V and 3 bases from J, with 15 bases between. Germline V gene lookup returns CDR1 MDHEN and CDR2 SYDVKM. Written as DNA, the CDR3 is TGTGCCAGCAGTTTGGGGGAGGGACAGTTCTACGAGCAGTACTTC. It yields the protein CASSLGEGQFYEQYF.

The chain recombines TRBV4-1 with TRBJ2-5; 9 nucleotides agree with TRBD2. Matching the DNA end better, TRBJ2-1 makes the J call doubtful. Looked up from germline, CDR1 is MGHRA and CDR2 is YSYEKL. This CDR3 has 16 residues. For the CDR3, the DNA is TGCGCCAGCAGCCAAGTTTTCGCGGGAGGGATAAATGAGCAGTTCTTC. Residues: CASSQVFAGGINEQFF.

The CDR3 DNA follows: TGTGCCAGCAAAGTGAATAGCGGGGTATACAATGAGCAGTTCTTC. Encoded protein: CASKVNSGVYNEQFF. The chain has TRBV6-1 and TRBJ2-1, with TRBD2 matching over 8 bases. The V segment lost 7 bases and the J segment 4 bases; nucleotides outside the gene matches: 9. This CDR3 comprises 15 residues. Germline V gives CDR1 MNHNS, CDR2 SASEGT.

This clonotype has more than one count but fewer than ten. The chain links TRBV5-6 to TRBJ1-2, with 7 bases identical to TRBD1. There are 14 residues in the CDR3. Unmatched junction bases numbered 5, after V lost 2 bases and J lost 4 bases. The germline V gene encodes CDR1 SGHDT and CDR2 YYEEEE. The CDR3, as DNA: TGTGCCAGCAGCTTCCGGGACAGAGTCTATGGCTACACCTTC. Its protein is CASSFRDRVYGYTF.